This record concerns one TCR beta chain sequence. Its binding antigen is unknown. Qualities for individual bases were not recorded, and no much larger clone is one base off. This sample stems from a study of T cell responses to AZD1222 COVID-19 vaccine (TCRdb year 2021). In terms of the full investigation: AZD1222 recipients with second doses at about 4 weeks or about 12 weeks were pooled, because spike-specific TCR depth and breadth did not differ between schedules. A total of about 240 trial participants underwent TCR sequencing, of whom about 210 received two doses of AZD1222 and some 26 received two doses of the MenACWY control vaccine. Trial participants were enrolled by age into subgroups of 18-55, 56-69 and 70-plus years, and around 140, 26 and 57 TCR-sequenced participants, respectively, were included in these subgroups.

The time point label for this specimen denotes: baseline before first vaccination. Samples from vaccinated people were obtained from the UK trials COV001 and COV002, which included a single-blind randomized controlled phase 2/3 trial of AZD1222 (ChAdOx1 nCoV-19) in healthy adults. For TCRbeta chain sequencing, PBMC samples were collected from trial participants at day 0 and at day 28 after the second dose. Here is what the overall study found, with its caveats: No day 14 peak-response samples were available, so repertoires were characterized only after the peak T cell response. Conclusions about previously exposed vaccinees were limited because only a handful of AZD1222 recipients were SARS-CoV-2 seropositive at baseline. The whole spike protein was spanned by vaccine-associated CD4 TCRs, and dominant responses were seen in regions 160-218 and 743-854. In the small 56-69-year group, the increase in depth fell short of significance, most likely because of low power. Most participants were white British and females outnumbered males, and the authors suggested that clonal diversity may have been underestimated. Reportedly, almost half of the unique spike-specific TCRs recognized epitopes lying outside the regions that are mutated in the B.1.351 and B.1.1.7 variants. After two AZD1222 doses, spike-specific TCR breadth and depth were significantly higher than at day 0 and than in MenACWY recipients.

The CDR3 regions of human TCRbeta chains were analyzed by immunosequencing. The original pipeline was this. Repertoire TCRs were checked for matches against a reference library of SARS-CoV-2-specific TCRs that had been generated using the MIRA antigen-specificity platform. Breadth meant the fraction of unique TCRs that were SARS-CoV-2-associated, whereas depth meant the fraction of total T cells that were SARS-CoV-2-associated. Each spike-specific TCR was assigned to its reactive spike region and to a CD4 or CD8 class using the MIRA data. Log10-transformed breadth and depth values were compared by one-way ANOVA with Sidak's multiple comparisons tests. Drawn from immuneACCESS, this table holds only the in-frame rearrangements with V and J called that TCRdb kept. Clones are partly lost; checked studies trace under half to an unresolved V gene and leave the rest unexplained. The V and J calls and clone size come from that table; D and trimming were worked out from the DNA. The sample table contains under 95,000 clones; only one count was recorded for 86% of them. Around 8% of the sample is taken by the ten largest.

From the germline V gene, CDR1 is SGHNT and CDR2 is YENEEA. Between the V and J ends, shortened by 0 bases and 0 bases respectively, the junction contains 12 bases. The CDR3, cysteine through phenylalanine, is 18 amino acids long. The retained sequence is limited to the CDR3, 54 bases, with the frame set at the first base. The sequences come from peripheral blood, collected on day 0 of AZD1222 vaccination. The sequence is built from TRBV11-3 and TRBJ1-6; confidence is insufficient to name the D gene. The source of this sequence is an adult in good health. This receptor carries the CDR3 CASSLDWAESSYNSPLHF. The bases are TGTGCCAGCAGCTTAGACTGGGCGGAGAGCTCCTATAATTCACCCCTCCACTTT.